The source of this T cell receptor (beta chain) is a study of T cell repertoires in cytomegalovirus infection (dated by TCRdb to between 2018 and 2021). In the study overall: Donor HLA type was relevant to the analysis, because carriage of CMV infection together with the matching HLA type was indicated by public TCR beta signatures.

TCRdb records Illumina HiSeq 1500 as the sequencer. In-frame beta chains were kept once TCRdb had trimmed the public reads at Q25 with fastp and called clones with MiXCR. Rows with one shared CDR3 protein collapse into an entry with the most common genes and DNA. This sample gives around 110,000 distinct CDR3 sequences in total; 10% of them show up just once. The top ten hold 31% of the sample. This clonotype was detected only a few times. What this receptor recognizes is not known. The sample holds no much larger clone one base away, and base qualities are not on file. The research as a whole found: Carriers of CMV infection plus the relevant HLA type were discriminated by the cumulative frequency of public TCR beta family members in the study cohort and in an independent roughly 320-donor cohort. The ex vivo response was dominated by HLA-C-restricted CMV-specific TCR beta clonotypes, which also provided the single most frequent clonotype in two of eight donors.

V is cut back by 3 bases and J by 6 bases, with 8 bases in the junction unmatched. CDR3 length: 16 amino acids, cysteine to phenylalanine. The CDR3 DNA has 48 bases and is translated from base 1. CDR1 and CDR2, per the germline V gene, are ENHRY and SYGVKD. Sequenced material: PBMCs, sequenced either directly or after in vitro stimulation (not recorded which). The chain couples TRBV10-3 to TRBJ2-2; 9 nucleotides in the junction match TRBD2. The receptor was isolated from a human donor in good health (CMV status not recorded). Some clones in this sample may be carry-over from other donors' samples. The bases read TGTGCCATCAGTGAAGGTAGCGGGAGTTTTTCCGGGGAGCTGTTTTTT. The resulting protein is CAISEGSGSFSGELFF.